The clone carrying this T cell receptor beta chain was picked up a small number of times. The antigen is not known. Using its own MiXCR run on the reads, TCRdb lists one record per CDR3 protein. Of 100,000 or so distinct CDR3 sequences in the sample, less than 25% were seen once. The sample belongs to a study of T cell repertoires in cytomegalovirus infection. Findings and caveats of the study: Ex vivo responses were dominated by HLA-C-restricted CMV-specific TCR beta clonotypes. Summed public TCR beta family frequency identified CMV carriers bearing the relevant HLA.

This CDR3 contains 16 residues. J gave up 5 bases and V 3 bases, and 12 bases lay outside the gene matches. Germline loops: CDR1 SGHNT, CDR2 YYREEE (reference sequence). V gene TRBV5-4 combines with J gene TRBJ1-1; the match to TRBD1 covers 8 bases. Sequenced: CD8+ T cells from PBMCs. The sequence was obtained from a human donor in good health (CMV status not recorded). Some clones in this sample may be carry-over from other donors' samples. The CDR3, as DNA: TGTGCCAGCAGCTCAGTATTTCAGGGGGCAGAGACTGAAGCTTTCTTT. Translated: CASSSVFQGAETEAFF.